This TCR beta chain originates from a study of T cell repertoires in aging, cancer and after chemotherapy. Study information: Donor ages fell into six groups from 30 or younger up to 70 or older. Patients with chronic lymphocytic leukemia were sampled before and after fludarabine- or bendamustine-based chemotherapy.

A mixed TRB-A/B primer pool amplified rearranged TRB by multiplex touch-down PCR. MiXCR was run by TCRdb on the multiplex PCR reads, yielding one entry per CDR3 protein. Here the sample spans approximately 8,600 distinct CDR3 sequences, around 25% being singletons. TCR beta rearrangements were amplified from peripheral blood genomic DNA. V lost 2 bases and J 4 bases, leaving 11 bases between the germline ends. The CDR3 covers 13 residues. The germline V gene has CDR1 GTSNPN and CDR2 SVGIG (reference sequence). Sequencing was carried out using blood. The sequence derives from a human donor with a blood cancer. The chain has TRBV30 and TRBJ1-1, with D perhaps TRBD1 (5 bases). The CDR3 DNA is TGTGCCTGGAGTCGCACGGGGGGCACTGAAGCTTTCTTT. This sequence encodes CAWSRTGGTEAFF.